Below, 30 T cell receptor beta chains from the same sample are listed, as sequenced in a study of blood T cell repertoires in COVID-19. TCRdb keeps only in-frame clones here, not all; method: immunoSEQ multiplex PCR. The table has a few hundred thousand clones, around 83% seen once. The source material was PBMCs or T cells enriched from blood (not recorded which). The receptors come from a woman in her thirties or forties who had recovered from COVID-19.

V usage is TRBV30 and J usage is TRBJ2-1; the D is unclear. The CDR3 runs 14 residues. The germline gives CDR1 GTSNPN, CDR2 SVGIG (reference sequence). V was cut by 1 base and J by 3 bases, with 10 bases left in between. CDR3 nucleotides: TGTGCCTGGAGTGGACTTGACCTCTACAATGAGCAGTTCTTC. It specifies CAWSGLDLYNEQFF.

The J gene is TRBJ2-5, the V gene TRBV28, with 9 bases that match TRBD2. Losses at the gene ends were 8 bases for V and 1 base for J; bases not matched to a gene: 5. Germline CDR1 reads MDHEN; CDR2 reads SYDVKM. This CDR3 has 14 amino acids. The DNA for the CDR3 is TGTGCCAGCGAGGGTAGCGGGGGCCAAGAGACCCAGTACTTC. Protein: CASEGSGGQETQYF. Supplemented by reference TRBV28 and TRBJ2-5, the full variable domain reads DVKVTQSSRYLVKRTGEKVFLECVQDMDHENMFWYRQDPGLGLRLIYFSYDVKMKEKGDIPEGYSVSREKKERFSLILESASTNQTSMYLCASEGSGGQETQYFGPGTRLLVL.

The chain joins TRBV11-3 to TRBJ2-3, with TRBD2 matching 7 bases. The CDR3 has 16 amino acids. J lost 5 bases, V lost 5 bases, and 13 bases had no gene match. CDR1 is SGHNT, CDR2 YENEEA, per germline. The CDR3 nucleotides are TGTGCCAGCAGCCGAAGAAGCGGGGAGTTCATAGATACGCAGTATTTT. It is translated as CASSRRSGEFIDTQYF.

This sequence joins TRBV28 and TRBJ1-5; 10 bases fit TRBD1. V lost 5 bases, J lost 8 bases, and 6 bases stayed unmatched. This CDR3 has 14 amino acids. Germline loops: CDR1 MDHEN, CDR2 SYDVKM. DNA for the CDR3: TGTGCCAGCAGTCATGACAGGGGGCGAAAGCCCCAGCATTTT. As protein: CASSHDRGRKPQHF.

The chain combines TRBV19 with TRBJ1-5, with TRBD1 matching 7 bases. V gave up 5 bases and J gave up 4 bases; unmatched junction bases: 8. This CDR3 has 15 residues. In germline, CDR1 is LNHDA, CDR2 SQIVND (reference sequence). DNA for the CDR3: TGTGCCAGTAGTGTCTCCGGGACAGATAATCAGCCCCAGCATTTT. Protein product: CASSVSGTDNQPQHF.

The rearrangement links TRBV9 to TRBJ2-7, with TRBD1 identical over 7 bases. Germline V CDR1 and CDR2: SGDLS, YYNGEE. The CDR3 covers 13 residues. With V trimmed by 3 bases and J by 10 bases, 10 bases remained unmatched. The DNA for the CDR3 is TGTGCCAGCAGCGACGGGACAGCTACGATCCAGTACTTC. Its protein product is CASSDGTATIQYF.

This clone was picked up one time. The J gene is TRBJ2-5, the V gene TRBV27; TRBD2 agrees at 7 bases. V dropped 6 bases and J dropped 7; count of bases not matched to a gene: 2. Per germline, CDR1 MNHEY and CDR2 SMNVEV (reference sequence). The CDR3 sequence is 11 residues long. CDR3 in DNA: TGTGCCAGCAGATCGGGGGGGACCCAGTACTTC. Amino acid sequence: CASRSGGTQYF.

J is TRBJ2-3 and V is TRBV5-1; TRBD1 matches at 9 bases. Germline CDR1 SGHRS, CDR2 YFSETQ. CDR3 length: 13 amino acids. V dropped 2 bases and J dropped 6; count of bases not matched to a gene: 1. The CDR3 loop is CASSLGQGDTQYF. DNA of the CDR3: TGCGCCAGCAGCTTAGGACAGGGGGATACGCAGTATTTT.

The gene calls are TRBV7-8 and TRBJ1-5, with no clear D. Germline lookup yields CDR1 SGHVS and CDR2 FQNEAQ. The CDR3 has 15 residues. Trimming took off 3 bases at V and 0 bases at J, with 9 bases between the two ends. CDR3 sequence reads: CASSLGGRSNQPQHF. The CDR3 DNA is TGTGCCAGCAGCTTGGGAGGCCGTAGCAATCAGCCCCAGCATTTT.

The chain is built from TRBV27 and TRBJ1-1, with no clear D. The length of the CDR3 is 15 residues. V lost 4 bases and J 6 bases, leaving 18 bases between the germline ends. Germline V lookup: CDR1 MNHEY, CDR2 SMNVEV (reference sequence). This CDR3 reads CASSSARGRRAEAFF. CDR3 sequence (DNA): TGTGCCAGCAGTTCCGCCCGAGGCAGGCGGGCTGAAGCTTTCTTT.

This clone was counted once. The J gene is TRBJ2-1, the V gene TRBV29-1, with 8 nucleotides matching TRBD2. This CDR3 spans 14 amino acids. With 4 bases clipped from V and 0 bases from J, the junction kept 2 bases outside the gene matches. Germline values: CDR1 SQVTM, CDR2 ANQGSEA. The CDR3 bases are TGCAGCGTTGCCGGGACTAGCTCCTACAATGAGCAGTTCTTC. It translates to CSVAGTSSYNEQFF.

This chain joins TRBV7-2 and TRBJ2-1; D remains unclear. The V gene lost 2 bases and the J gene lost 4 bases, with 15 bases spanning the gap. Germline CDR1 SGHTA, CDR2 FQGNSA. The CDR3 contains 16 residues. This CDR3 is CASSLRSSASYNEQFF. DNA of the CDR3: TGTGCCAGCAGCTTACGCTCCAGCGCCTCTTACAATGAGCAGTTCTTC.

V gene TRBV29-1 combines with J gene TRBJ2-7, with D unclear. Per germline, CDR1 SQVTM and CDR2 ANQGSEA. The CDR3 covers 11 residues. V was cut by 4 bases and J by 4 bases, with 8 bases left in between. This CDR3 reads CSVAERYEQYF. In nucleotides, the CDR3 is TGCAGCGTTGCGGAGAGATACGAGCAGTACTTC.

This clone was observed once. The chain combines TRBV10-3 with TRBJ2-5; 9 bases map to TRBD1. Germline values: CDR1 ENHRY, CDR2 SYGVKD. The J segment lost 2 bases and the V segment lost 0 bases, leaving 10 bases of the junction unmatched. The CDR3 runs 18 residues. CDR3 residues: CAISESPGQGMVQETQYF. The CDR3, as DNA: TGTGCCATCAGTGAGTCACCGGGACAGGGAATGGTTCAAGAGACCCAGTACTTC.

The chain links TRBV10-3 to TRBJ1-4, with TRBD1 identical over 7 bases. V shed 10 bases, J shed 5 bases, and the junction held 7 bases outside the gene matches. The CDR3 loop spans 13 amino acids. Per germline, CDR1 ENHRY and CDR2 SYGVKD. CDR3 sequence (DNA): TGTGCCACTAGATCGGGACAGAATGAAAAACTGTTTTTT. As protein: CATRSGQNEKLFF.

J is TRBJ1-1 and V is TRBV18; D is undetermined. The length of the CDR3 is 14 residues. Per the germline V gene, CDR1 is KGHSH and CDR2 is LQKENI. The V end lost 8 bases, the J end lost 0 bases, and 13 bases lay between the germline ends. For the CDR3, the DNA is TGTGCCAGCAATCCGAAAAACATGAACACTGAAGCTTTCTTT. This sequence encodes CASNPKNMNTEAFF. The variable domain in full, with the rest retrieved from reference TRBV18 and TRBJ1-1, is NAGVMQNPRHLVRRRGQEARLRCSPMKGHSHVYWYRQLPEEGLKFMVYLQKENIIDESGMPKERFSAEFPKEGPSILRIQQVVRGDSAAYFCASNPKNMNTEAFFGQGTRLTVV.

The V call is TRBV21-1, the J call TRBJ2-7; no DNA check was done on the table's D call, TRBD1. TRBV21-1 represents a pseudogene. This CDR3 comprises 13 residues. The CDR3 is CASSPSRECEQYV. Here the CDR3 DNA reads TGTGCCAGCAGCCCCTCCAGGGAATGCGAGCAGTACGTC.

The gene calls are TRBV11-3 and TRBJ1-1, with a weak D call TRBD1 (6 bases). The CDR3 runs 12 residues. Trimming left V 3 bases short and J 12 bases short, with 14 bases between. CDR1 is SGHNT and CDR2 is YENEEA in the germline V gene. The CDR3 DNA is TGTGCCAGCAGCTTGAGGACAGAGTCGACTTTCTTT. This translates into CASSLRTESTFF.

This chain links TRBV30 with TRBJ2-5, with 8 bases that match TRBD2. After removal of 3 bases from V and 4 bases from J, the junction contained 1 base not matched to a gene. CDR1 is GTSNPN and CDR2 is SVGIG in the germline V gene (reference sequence). This CDR3 is 12 amino acids long. The CDR3 reads CAWSLAGETQYF. CDR3 DNA: TGTGCCTGGAGCCTAGCGGGAGAGACCCAGTACTTC.

This clone was detected only a few times. The chain employs TRBV19 and TRBJ2-3; D is perhaps TRBD1 (5 bases). V was pared by 3 bases and J by 6 bases, with 13 bases between. This CDR3 spans 14 amino acids. Germline V CDR1 and CDR2: LNHDA, SQIVND (reference sequence). Here the CDR3 DNA reads TGTGCCAGTAGTATTGGGGCCTCCGGGGATACGCAGTATTTT. It specifies CASSIGASGDTQYF.

The genes are TRBV5-6 and TRBJ2-1; the D gene is possibly TRBD2 (5 bases). Trimming stripped 4 bases from V and 2 bases from J, with 13 bases between. Looked up from germline, CDR1 is SGHDT and CDR2 is YYEEEE. The CDR3 is made up of 15 amino acids. The CDR3 loop reads CASSLRTFPYNEQFF. The CDR3 coding sequence is TGTGCCAGCAGCCTTAGGACTTTTCCCTACAATGAGCAGTTCTTC.

CDR3 nucleotides: TGTGCCAGCAGCCTGCGGGGGCGCTTCGAGCAGTACTTC. This translates into CASSLRGRFEQYF. V gene TRBV5-4 combines with J gene TRBJ2-7; a possible D gene is TRBD2 (7 bases). The CDR3 has 13 amino acids. The germline CDR1 and CDR2 sequences are SGHNT and YYREEE (reference sequence). V was clipped by 4 bases and J by 6 bases, with 14 bases between them.

The chain has TRBV5-1 and TRBJ1-1, with unresolved D. Germline-derived CDR1 and CDR2 are SGHRS and YFSETQ. V lost 5 bases to trimming and J lost 0 bases, with 17 bases between them. The CDR3 consists of 16 residues. CDR3 protein: CASRSHGIIMNTEAFF. CDR3 bases: TGCGCCAGCAGATCACACGGGATTATCATGAACACTGAAGCTTTCTTT.

The chain has TRBV11-2 and TRBJ2-3, with a weak D call TRBD1 (5 bases). V was cut by 6 bases and J by 2 bases, with 12 bases left in between. The CDR3 runs 14 residues. From germline, CDR1 is SGHAT and CDR2 FQNNGV. CDR3 in DNA: TGTGCCAGCAGTCCCTGGGGCATCACAGATACGCAGTATTTT. Translation gives CASSPWGITDTQYF.

This chain connects TRBV19 to TRBJ1-1; 8 positions match TRBD1. With 5 bases clipped from V and 5 bases from J, the junction kept 13 bases outside the gene matches. This CDR3 region has 16 residues. Germline CDR1 reads LNHDA; CDR2 reads SQIVND (reference sequence). The CDR3 region is CASSEGLRQGNTEAFF. The CDR3 DNA reads TGTGCCAGTAGTGAGGGTCTTCGACAGGGGAATACTGAAGCTTTCTTT.

This clone was seen only once. The J gene is TRBJ1-3, the V gene TRBV7-9; TRBD1 might be the D (6 bases). This CDR3 region has 15 residues. Trimming pared 5 bases from V and 2 bases from J, leaving 13 bases between. Germline V CDR1 and CDR2: SEHNR, FQNEAQ (reference sequence). Here the CDR3 DNA reads TGTGCCAGCAGCCCATCTAACAGGGCTGGAAACACCATATATTTT. Translating it yields CASSPSNRAGNTIYF.

The J gene is TRBJ2-1, the V gene TRBV27, with 8 bases fitting TRBD2. J lost 7 bases, V lost 7 bases, and 15 bases had no gene match. CDR3 size: 16 residues. CDR1 and CDR2 (germline): MNHEY, SMNVEV (reference sequence). CDR3 region: CASIEKVSGSLNEQFF. In DNA form, the CDR3 reads TGTGCCAGCATTGAAAAGGTCAGCGGGAGCCTAAATGAGCAGTTCTTC.

The chain has TRBV19 and TRBJ1-1, with D possibly matching TRBD1 (6 bases). The CDR3 has 14 amino acids. Looked up from germline, CDR1 is LNHDA and CDR2 is SQIVND (reference sequence). V lost 5 bases, J lost 2 bases, and 12 bases lay in between. CDR3 DNA: TGTGCCAGTAGTGTCAGACAGGTCAACACTGAAGCTTTCTTT. Residues: CASSVRQVNTEAFF.

This chain links TRBV18 with TRBJ2-2; D is unresolved. The CDR3 has 15 amino acids. Deletions cut 6 bases from V and 0 bases from J, with 11 bases between. Germline lookup yields CDR1 KGHSH and CDR2 LQKENI. The CDR3 is CASSPNLANTGELFF. The CDR3 DNA follows: TGTGCCAGCTCCCCTAATCTAGCGAACACCGGGGAGCTGTTTTTT.

The chain links TRBV12-3 or TRBV12-4 to TRBJ2-7, with D tentatively TRBD2 (5 bases). V lost 3 bases and J 4 bases, leaving 10 bases between the germline ends. CDR3 length equals 13 residues. The CDR3 reads CASSLNSGYEQYV. Written as DNA, the CDR3 is TGTGCCAGCAGTTTGAACAGCGGATACGAGCAGTACGTC.